One and the same sample provided the 9 T cell receptor beta chains below, sequenced in a study of CD8 T cells in ankylosing spondylitis. MiXCR, applied by TCRdb to the 5' RACE reads, yields one record per CDR3 protein. The data show approximately 150,000 distinct CDR3 sequences, with around a third seen just once and around 6.2% held by the top ten. The material sequenced was synovial fluid, either unsorted or a sorted T cell fraction (not recorded which). These receptors were taken from a male donor with ankylosing spondylitis.

This clonotype showed up just a few times. The junction does not match germline at one end; this may be a read error. V usage is TRBV12-3 or TRBV12-4 and J usage is TRBJ1-5; D is perhaps TRBD1 (6 bases). There are 16 residues in the CDR3. The CDR3 DNA follows: TGTGCCAGCAGCTTAGGGGGGGCGCGGGGTGTTCAGCCCCAGCATTTT. Translation: CASSLGGARGVQPQHF.

The sample holds one count of this clonotype. The rearrangement joins TRBV28 to TRBJ2-7; D is undetermined. The V gene's germline CDR1 is MDHEN and CDR2 SYDVKM. The CDR3 has 12 residues. Trimming cost V 5 bases and J 0 bases, with 5 bases left between them. CDR3 DNA sequence: TGTGCCAGCAGTATTAGCTCCTACGAGCAGTACTTC. Its protein product is CASSISSYEQYF.

The rearrangement uses TRBV27 and TRBJ2-2; D not certain. The germline V and J ends were trimmed by 5 bases and 5 bases, with 9 bases remaining between them. CDR1 and CDR2 from the germline V gene are MNHEY and SMNVEV (reference sequence). This CDR3 region has 13 residues. The CDR3 sequence: CASSRWGTGELFF. CDR3 nucleotides: TGTGCCAGCAGTCGATGGGGTACCGGGGAGCTGTTTTTT.

By sample fraction, this clonotype is medium-sized. J is TRBJ1-3 and V is TRBV12-3 or TRBV12-4; TRBD1 is a possible D gene (6 bases). V was trimmed by 6 bases and J by 9 bases, leaving 12 bases between them. This CDR3 has 12 amino acids. CDR3 nucleotides: TGTGCCAGCAGGGGAGTAGGGGGCACCATATATTTT. It specifies CASRGVGGTIYF.

The chain has TRBV28 and TRBJ1-5; D is perhaps TRBD1 (5 bases). Trimming took 10 bases from V and 7 from J, leaving 20 bases between them. CDR3 length equals 14 residues. Germline V CDR1 and CDR2: MDHEN, SYDVKM. In nucleotides, the CDR3 is TGTGCCACCTTGGAAGAGGGGCTAGGGCAGCCCCAGCATTTT. This sequence encodes CATLEEGLGQPQHF.

This chain uses TRBV6-2 or TRBV6-3 with TRBJ2-1; the D gene is possibly TRBD2 (5 bases). The CDR3 extends over 13 amino acids. Germline V CDR1 and CDR2: MNHEY, SVGEGT. V was pared by 5 bases and J by 12 bases, with 17 bases between. This CDR3 reads CASSLVGVGGQFF. The CDR3 bases are TGTGCCAGCAGTCTGGTGGGAGTGGGTGGGCAGTTCTTC.

This clonotype was seen a few times. V usage is TRBV6-1 and J usage is TRBJ2-5; a possible D gene is TRBD1 (6 bases). Germline-derived CDR1 and CDR2 are MNHNS and SASEGT. This CDR3 has 15 residues. The V end lost 3 bases, the J end lost 5 bases, and 16 bases lay between the germline ends. CDR3 nucleotides: TGTGCCAGCAGTGATCAGGGGTCGACAAAGGAGACCCAGTACTTC. The encoded protein is CASSDQGSTKETQYF.

The chain combines TRBV11-3 with TRBJ2-3; 9 bases line up with TRBD2. Trimming cost V 5 bases and J 5 bases; bases outside gene matches: 11. The CDR3 is 16 residues long. CDR1 is SGHNT, CDR2 YENEEA, per germline. In DNA, the CDR3 is TGTGCCAGCAGCCTCGCGGGAGGGGGGTCTCGAGATACGCAGTATTTT. Amino acid sequence: CASSLAGGGSRDTQYF. The full variable domain, its missing parts supplied by reference TRBV11-3 and TRBJ2-3, is EAGVVQSPRYKIIEKKQPVAFWCNPISGHNTLYWYLQNLGQGPELLIRYENEEAVDDSQLPKDRFSAERLKGVDSTLKIQPAELGDSAVYLCASSLAGGGSRDTQYFGPGTRLTVL.

This chain connects TRBV7-2 to TRBJ2-1; TRBD2 agrees at 12 bases. This CDR3 has 15 residues. The germline CDR1 and CDR2 sequences are SGHTA and FQGNSA. V trimming: 5 bases; J trimming: 6 bases; junction bases outside the gene matches: 5. CDR3 nucleotide sequence: TGTGCCAGCAGCCTCCGACTAGCGGGAGTCAATGAGCAGTTCTTC. Protein product: CASSLRLAGVNEQFF.